This T cell receptor (beta chain) was recorded in a study of T cells in Graves' hyperthyroidism and ophthalmopathy. The length of the CDR3 is 15 residues. V was pared by 2 bases and J by 4 bases, with 12 bases between. Regions amplified from RNA transcripts were the TCR beta CDR3 regions. TCR CDR3 underwent first-round RT-PCR with the HTBI primer set. TCRdb reprocessed the multiplex PCR reads with MiXCR, giving one entry per CDR3 protein. This sample has tens of thousands of distinct CDR3 sequences; about 53% occur once, and the top ten carry approximately 3.4%. This clonotype was recorded at least ten times.

This TCR came from an older woman with Graves' ophthalmopathy. Sequencing used blood. The gene calls are TRBV12-3 or TRBV12-4 and TRBJ2-1; weak D call: TRBD2 (5 bases). The CDR3 reads CASSLSAGSYNEQFF. CDR3 nucleotides: TGTGCCAGCAGTTTAAGTGCGGGCTCTTACAATGAGCAGTTCTTC.